This TCR beta chain was sequenced for a study of blood T cell repertoires in COVID-19. Per the study methods: Amplification of reference gene primers provided the estimated nucleated cell counts. Using immunoSEQ multiplex PCR, the repertoire was profiled, and TCRdb retains in-frame clones only, with some absent. The DNA was the basis for D and trimming; V, J and clone size are from that table. The data hold tens of thousands of clones, with 80% to 90% observed a single time. Per germline, CDR1 SEHNR and CDR2 FQNEAQ (reference sequence). Trimming stripped 2 bases from V and 4 bases from J, with 11 bases between. The CDR3 loop spans 14 amino acids.

The sample taken for sequencing was peripheral blood. The V call is TRBV7-9, the J call TRBJ2-5, with a weak D call TRBD1 (7 bases). The TCR originated in a man under 40 with active or convalescent COVID-19. The CDR3 DNA sequence: TGTGCCAGCAGCTTAAGACAGGGAGGAGAGACCCAGTACTTC. It translates to CASSLRQGGETQYF. Variable domain in full (rest from reference TRBV7-9 and TRBJ2-5): DTGVSQNPRHKITKRGQNVTFRCDPISEHNRLYWYRQTLGQGPEFLTYFQNEAQLEKSRLLSDRFSAERPKGSFSTLEIQRTEQGDSAMYLCASSLRQGGETQYFGPGTRLLVL.